This TCR beta chain was obtained from a study of shared clonotypes between healthy human individuals. Naivety among CD8 cells was defined by CD45RO negativity and positive CCR7 selection, thereby excluding terminally differentiated effector memory CD45RA+ cells. Only in-frame clones appear in the TCRdb table, and some are missing; sequencing was by immunoSEQ multiplex PCR. The sample has 1.5 million to 2.5 million clones, about 95% seen once. The sequenced sample consisted of naive CD8+ T cells sorted from blood. This clonotype was sampled from a young man in good health.

CDR3 in amino acids: CASSLIGAPTGELFF. CDR3 DNA: TGTGCCAGCAGTTTGATAGGGGCACCCACCGGGGAGCTGTTTTTT. The chain links TRBV27 to TRBJ2-2; D may be TRBD1 (5 bases). CDR1 MNHEY and CDR2 SMNVEV come from the germline V gene (reference sequence). This CDR3 has 15 amino acids. The V end lost 3 bases, the J end lost 4 bases, and 12 bases lay between the germline ends.